This is a list of T cell receptor beta chains from one sample in a study of cytomegalovirus exposure and HLA in healthy donors. Libraries were prepared by immunoSEQ multiplex PCR; TCRdb keeps only in-frame clonotypes and omits some of them. The table has hundreds of thousands of clones, roughly 87% seen once. The specimen was PBMCs. The receptors derive from a woman under 30 in good health and CMV-seropositive. CDR3s include the opening cysteine and the closing phenylalanine or tryptophan. The order of the fields is CDR3 DNA, CDR3 protein, J gene, V gene, D gene, clone size. A D gene is named only where the DNA matches it firmly. The listing skips clone size in some rows; elsewhere it reads once, few, many or a size class.

cdr3_nt: TGTGCCAGCAGTTTAAGGAAATCGACAGGATCCCACGAGCAGTACTTC
cdr3_aa: CASSLRKSTGSHEQYF
j_call: TRBJ2-7
v_call: TRBV28
d_call: NA
clone_size: NA

cdr3_nt: TGTGCCAGTACGGGTCTAGAAACGCAGTATTTT
cdr3_aa: CASTGLETQYF
j_call: TRBJ2-3
v_call: TRBV19
d_call: NA
clone_size: NA

cdr3_nt: TGTGCCATCAGGACACTAGCGGGAGATGACGATACGCAGTATTTT
cdr3_aa: CAIRTLAGDDDTQYF
j_call: TRBJ2-3
v_call: TRBV10-3
d_call: TRBD2
clone_size: NA

cdr3_nt: TGCGCCAGCAGCCAAGTAGAACTTCGATTTACAACTAATGAAAAACTGTTTTTT
cdr3_aa: CASSQVELRFTTNEKLFF
j_call: TRBJ1-4
v_call: TRBV4-1
d_call: NA
clone_size: NA

cdr3_nt: TGTGCCTGGAGCGGGTTGATGGGACAGGGGGCTGGGGAGCAGTACTTC
cdr3_aa: CAWSGLMGQGAGEQYF
j_call: TRBJ2-7
v_call: TRBV30
d_call: TRBD1
clone_size: few

cdr3_nt: TGTGCCAGCAGTCCGACAGGGGCTAATGAAAAACTGTTTTTT
cdr3_aa: CASSPTGANEKLFF
j_call: TRBJ1-4
v_call: TRBV27
d_call: TRBD1
clone_size: NA

cdr3_nt: TGCGCCAGCAGCCCAGTCGAGGGCCCTTACTATGGCTACACCTTC
cdr3_aa: CASSPVEGPYYGYTF
j_call: TRBJ1-2
v_call: TRBV4-1
d_call: NA
clone_size: NA

cdr3_nt: TGTGCCATCAGCGGGACAGGGACCAATCAGCCCCAGCATTTT
cdr3_aa: CAISGTGTNQPQHF
j_call: TRBJ1-5
v_call: TRBV10-3
d_call: TRBD1
clone_size: NA

cdr3_nt: TGTGCCAGCAGCTTGGGAGCGCCGGGGAATGAGCAGTTCTTC
cdr3_aa: CASSLGAPGNEQFF
j_call: TRBJ2-1
v_call: TRBV5-8
d_call: NA
clone_size: NA

cdr3_nt: TGTGCCAGCAGCCCCGGAGGGTATTACAATGAGCAGTTCTTC
cdr3_aa: CASSPGGYYNEQFF
j_call: TRBJ2-1
v_call: TRBV14
d_call: NA
clone_size: NA

cdr3_nt: TGTGCCAGCAGTGCCCTCGGGTATGGCTACACCTTC
cdr3_aa: CASSALGYGYTF
j_call: TRBJ1-2
v_call: TRBV27
d_call: NA
clone_size: NA

cdr3_nt: TGTGCCTGGAGGGTCGGGACATGGGGCGCGGAAGCTTTCTTT
cdr3_aa: CAWRVGTWGAEAFF
j_call: TRBJ1-1
v_call: TRBV30
d_call: NA
clone_size: once

cdr3_nt: TGTGCCAGCAGCCCTAGGGCTAGCGGTTACACAGCCTCCTACAATGAGCAGTTCTTC
cdr3_aa: CASSPRASGYTASYNEQFF
j_call: TRBJ2-1
v_call: TRBV7-6
d_call: TRBD2
clone_size: NA

cdr3_nt: TGTGCCAGCAGTTTGATAGTAAGCTCCTACGAGCAGTACTTC
cdr3_aa: CASSLIVSSYEQYF
j_call: TRBJ2-7
v_call: TRBV28
d_call: NA
clone_size: NA

cdr3_nt: TGTGCCTGGAGCCCCGGGACAGGGACTGAAGCTTTCTTT
cdr3_aa: CAWSPGTGTEAFF
j_call: TRBJ1-1
v_call: TRBV30
d_call: TRBD1
clone_size: few

cdr3_nt: TGTGCCAGCAGTGGGGACCGCGGGGCCGGGGAGCTGTTTTTT
cdr3_aa: CASSGDRGAGELFF
j_call: TRBJ2-2
v_call: TRBV25-1
d_call: NA
clone_size: NA

cdr3_nt: TGCGCCAGCAGCTTATCGGAGAATACACGTTACGAGCAGTACTTC
cdr3_aa: CASSLSENTRYEQYF
j_call: TRBJ2-7
v_call: TRBV5-1
d_call: NA
clone_size: NA

cdr3_nt: TGTGCCACCAGCAGTTACAGGGGAAAGCAAGGCTATGGCTACACCTTC
cdr3_aa: CATSSYRGKQGYGYTF
j_call: TRBJ1-2
v_call: TRBV15
d_call: TRBD1
clone_size: NA

cdr3_nt: TGTGCCAGCAGTTACGGGGAGGATAGCGGGTATACGCAGTATTTT
cdr3_aa: CASSYGEDSGYTQYF
j_call: TRBJ2-3
v_call: TRBV6-5
d_call: TRBD2
clone_size: NA

cdr3_nt: TGTGCCAGCAGTTTAAAGCGGAGACTGACCGAGACCCAGTACTTC
cdr3_aa: CASSLKRRLTETQYF
j_call: TRBJ2-5
v_call: TRBV27
d_call: NA
clone_size: NA

cdr3_nt: TGTGCCAGCAGCCTGAGTAATGAGCAGTTCTTC
cdr3_aa: CASSLSNEQFF
j_call: TRBJ2-1
v_call: TRBV14
d_call: NA
clone_size: few

cdr3_nt: TGTGCCAGCAGCCCCGGGGGAGGGGATACGCAGTATTTT
cdr3_aa: CASSPGGGDTQYF
j_call: TRBJ2-3
v_call: TRBV9
d_call: TRBD2
clone_size: NA

cdr3_nt: TGTGCCAGCAGCGTAACACCGAACACTGAAGCTTTCTTT
cdr3_aa: CASSVTPNTEAFF
j_call: TRBJ1-1
v_call: TRBV5-4
d_call: NA
clone_size: NA

cdr3_nt: TGTGCCAGCAGTTCGCCAGGACAGGGGATCTACGAGCAGTACTTC
cdr3_aa: CASSSPGQGIYEQYF
j_call: TRBJ2-7
v_call: TRBV28
d_call: TRBD1
clone_size: NA

cdr3_nt: TGTGCCTGGGGAGGTCACACAGGGGGTTGGAATGAGCAGTTCTTC
cdr3_aa: CAWGGHTGGWNEQFF
j_call: TRBJ2-1
v_call: TRBV30
d_call: TRBD1
clone_size: once

cdr3_nt: TGTGCCAGCAGCGTAGATGGACTGCCTATAAATGAGCAGTTCTTC
cdr3_aa: CASSVDGLPINEQFF
j_call: TRBJ2-1
v_call: TRBV9
d_call: NA
clone_size: once

cdr3_nt: TGTGCCTGGGGTTTGGTGGGCCTTCACTCTAACTATGGCTACACCTTC
cdr3_aa: CAWGLVGLHSNYGYTF
j_call: TRBJ1-2
v_call: TRBV30
d_call: NA
clone_size: NA

cdr3_nt: TGTGCCAGCAGTTTCTGGACTAGCGGGAGAAAAGGCGAGCAGTACTTC
cdr3_aa: CASSFWTSGRKGEQYF
j_call: TRBJ2-7
v_call: TRBV27
d_call: TRBD2
clone_size: NA

cdr3_nt: TGTGCCAGCACTGGGACAGGGGCACGCTCCTACGAGCAGTACTTC
cdr3_aa: CASTGTGARSYEQYF
j_call: TRBJ2-7
v_call: TRBV25-1
d_call: TRBD1
clone_size: NA

cdr3_nt: TGTGCCAGCAGTCCGTCGGCAGGGGCTAAAGAGACCCAGTACTTC
cdr3_aa: CASSPSAGAKETQYF
j_call: TRBJ2-5
v_call: TRBV6-4
d_call: NA
clone_size: NA

cdr3_nt: TGTGCCAGCTCACCATCTTCCCAGGGGGACACCGGGGAGCTGTTTTTT
cdr3_aa: CASSPSSQGDTGELFF
j_call: TRBJ2-2
v_call: TRBV18
d_call: TRBD1
clone_size: once

cdr3_nt: TGCGCCAGCAGCCAAGTCCCTTCTGGAAACACCATATATTTT
cdr3_aa: CASSQVPSGNTIYF
j_call: TRBJ1-3
v_call: TRBV4-1
d_call: NA
clone_size: NA

cdr3_nt: TGTGCCAGCAGTTACCTTACTCTAGCGGGAGGCTACGAGCAGTACTTC
cdr3_aa: CASSYLTLAGGYEQYF
j_call: TRBJ2-7
v_call: TRBV6-5
d_call: TRBD2
clone_size: NA

cdr3_nt: TGTGCCAGCAGCTTAGGCCTTAGCGGGAGGGAAAGCACAGATACGCAGTATTTT
cdr3_aa: CASSLGLSGRESTDTQYF
j_call: TRBJ2-3
v_call: TRBV5-4
d_call: TRBD2
clone_size: NA

cdr3_nt: TGTGCCAGCAGTTACTCGGGACAGGGAGACCATACGCAGTATTTT
cdr3_aa: CASSYSGQGDHTQYF
j_call: TRBJ2-3
v_call: TRBV6-6
d_call: TRBD1
clone_size: NA

cdr3_nt: TGTGCCAGCAGTGAAACTAGCGGAGCCTACGAGCAGTACTTC
cdr3_aa: CASSETSGAYEQYF
j_call: TRBJ2-7
v_call: TRBV2
d_call: TRBD2
clone_size: few

cdr3_nt: TGTGCCATTGGGAGGGGGACAGGGTTTACCGGGGAGCTGTTTTTT
cdr3_aa: CAIGRGTGFTGELFF
j_call: TRBJ2-2
v_call: TRBV6-5
d_call: TRBD1
clone_size: once

cdr3_nt: TGTGCCAGCAGCTTAGCGCCGACTTCTACTCCGGCTACAGATACGCAGTATTTT
cdr3_aa: CASSLAPTSTPATDTQYF
j_call: TRBJ2-3
v_call: TRBV7-9
d_call: NA
clone_size: NA

cdr3_nt: TGCGCCAGCAGCCTTACAGGGTCCTACGAGCAGTACTTC
cdr3_aa: CASSLTGSYEQYF
j_call: TRBJ2-7
v_call: TRBV5-1
d_call: NA
clone_size: few

cdr3_nt: TGTGCCAGCAGCTTGACTAGCGGGAATGGGAATGAGCAGTTCTTC
cdr3_aa: CASSLTSGNGNEQFF
j_call: TRBJ2-1
v_call: TRBV7-8
d_call: TRBD2
clone_size: NA

cdr3_nt: TGCAGCGTTGTTCCCCACTTCAACACCGGGGAGCTGTTTTTT
cdr3_aa: CSVVPHFNTGELFF
j_call: TRBJ2-2
v_call: TRBV29-1
d_call: NA
clone_size: NA

cdr3_nt: TGTGCCAGCAGTGGAAATAGCGGGAGACACGAGCAGTACTTC
cdr3_aa: CASSGNSGRHEQYF
j_call: TRBJ2-7
v_call: TRBV6-1
d_call: TRBD2
clone_size: NA

cdr3_nt: TGTGCCTGGAGCAAAAGTTTGACAGGGGGTAACACTGAAGCTTTCTTT
cdr3_aa: CAWSKSLTGGNTEAFF
j_call: TRBJ1-1
v_call: TRBV30
d_call: TRBD1
clone_size: NA

cdr3_nt: TGTGCCAGCAGTTTGAAGAGGCCAAAAAACATTCAGTACTTC
cdr3_aa: CASSLKRPKNIQYF
j_call: TRBJ2-4
v_call: TRBV28
d_call: NA
clone_size: NA

cdr3_nt: TGTGCCAGTAGTCCTAGCGGGAGGGCTGGACAAGAGACCCAGTACTTC
cdr3_aa: CASSPSGRAGQETQYF
j_call: TRBJ2-5
v_call: TRBV19
d_call: TRBD2
clone_size: NA

cdr3_nt: TGTGCCAGCAGCGTAGCGGGCTATGGCTACACCTTC
cdr3_aa: CASSVAGYGYTF
j_call: TRBJ1-2
v_call: TRBV9
d_call: NA
clone_size: NA